This TCR beta chain is drawn from a study of T cells in Graves' hyperthyroidism and ophthalmopathy. Findings and limits, study-wide: In the analysis, a 13 V-J model separated ophthalmopathy from stable hyperthyroidism.

TCR beta CDR3 region amplification was performed from RNA transcripts. When the TCR CDR3 underwent first-round RT-PCR, the HTBI primer set was used. A single record per CDR3 protein comes from TCRdb applying MiXCR to the multiplex PCR reads. The table lists under 650,000 distinct CDR3 sequences, about a sixth of them singletons. This clonotype was seen only once. Its antigen is currently unknown. Stable disease denoted Graves' hyperthyroidism without ophthalmopathy progression within 18 months. In patients aged 18 to 65, hyperthyroidism was newly diagnosed, with duration under 2 months. The PBMCs were sourced from fresh peripheral blood (approximately 9.6 ml). V shed 4 bases and J shed 10 bases, with 27 bases lying between them. The germline gives CDR1 SGHRS, CDR2 YFSETQ. This CDR3 spans 16 amino acids.

The J gene is TRBJ2-7, the V gene TRBV5-1; D unresolved. Sequenced input: blood. The clonotype originates from a woman in her twenties or thirties with Graves' hyperthyroidism. DNA for the CDR3: TGCGCCAGCAGCCCCTTGATGCCTTCGGTAGGAGTCGACCAGTACTTC. This encodes CASSPLMPSVGVDQYF.